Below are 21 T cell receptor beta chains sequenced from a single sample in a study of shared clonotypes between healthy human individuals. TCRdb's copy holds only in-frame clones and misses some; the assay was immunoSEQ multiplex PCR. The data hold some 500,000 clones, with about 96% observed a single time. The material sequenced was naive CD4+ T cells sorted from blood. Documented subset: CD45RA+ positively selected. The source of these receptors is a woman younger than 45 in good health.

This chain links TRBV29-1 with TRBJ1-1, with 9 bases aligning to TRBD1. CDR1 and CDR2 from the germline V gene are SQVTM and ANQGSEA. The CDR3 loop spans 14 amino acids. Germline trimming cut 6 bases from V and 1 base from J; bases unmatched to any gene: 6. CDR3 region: CSVAQGAQNTEAFF. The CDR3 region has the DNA TGCAGCGTGGCACAGGGGGCCCAGAACACTGAAGCTTTCTTT.

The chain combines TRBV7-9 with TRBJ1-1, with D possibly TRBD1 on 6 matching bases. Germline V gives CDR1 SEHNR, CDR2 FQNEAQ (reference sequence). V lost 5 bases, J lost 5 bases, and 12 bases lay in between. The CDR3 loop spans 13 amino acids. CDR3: CASSQRGGTEAFF. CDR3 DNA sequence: TGTGCCAGCAGCCAGAGGGGGGGAACTGAAGCTTTCTTT.

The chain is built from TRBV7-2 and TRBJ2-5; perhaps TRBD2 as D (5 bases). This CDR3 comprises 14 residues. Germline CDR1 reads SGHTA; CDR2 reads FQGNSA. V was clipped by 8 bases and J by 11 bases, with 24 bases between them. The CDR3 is CASRGASVPWEQYF. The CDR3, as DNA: TGTGCCAGCCGCGGAGCCAGCGTCCCATGGGAGCAGTACTTC.

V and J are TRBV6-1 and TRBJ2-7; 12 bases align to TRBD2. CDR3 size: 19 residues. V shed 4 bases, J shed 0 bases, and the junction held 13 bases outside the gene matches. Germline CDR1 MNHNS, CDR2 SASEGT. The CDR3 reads CASSVGTSGFSPSSYEQYF. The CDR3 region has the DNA TGTGCCAGCAGTGTTGGGACTAGCGGGTTTTCCCCAAGCTCCTACGAGCAGTACTTC.

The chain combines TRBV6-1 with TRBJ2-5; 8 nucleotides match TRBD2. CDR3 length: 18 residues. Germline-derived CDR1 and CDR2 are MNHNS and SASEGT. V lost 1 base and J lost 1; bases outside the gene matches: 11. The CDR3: CASSEVVLAGGPQETQYF. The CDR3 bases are TGTGCCAGCAGTGAAGTGGTATTGGCGGGAGGCCCCCAAGAGACCCAGTACTTC.

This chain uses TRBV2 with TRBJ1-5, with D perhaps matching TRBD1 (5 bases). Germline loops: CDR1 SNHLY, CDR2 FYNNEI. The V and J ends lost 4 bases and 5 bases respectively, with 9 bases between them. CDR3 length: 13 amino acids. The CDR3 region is CASSAQGDQPQHF. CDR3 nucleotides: TGTGCCAGCAGTGCGCAGGGCGATCAGCCCCAGCATTTT.

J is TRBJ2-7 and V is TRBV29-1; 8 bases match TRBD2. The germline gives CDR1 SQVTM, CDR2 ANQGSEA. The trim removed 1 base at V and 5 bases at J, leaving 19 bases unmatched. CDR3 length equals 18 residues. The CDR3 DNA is TGCAGCGTTGAAGCAGAGCGGGGGTCGTCGTGGGGGAGAAACGAGCAGTACTTC. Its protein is CSVEAERGSSWGRNEQYF.

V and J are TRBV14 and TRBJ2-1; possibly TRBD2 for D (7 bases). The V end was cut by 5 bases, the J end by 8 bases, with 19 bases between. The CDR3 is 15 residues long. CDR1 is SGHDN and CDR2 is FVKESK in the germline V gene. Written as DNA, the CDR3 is TGTGCCAGCAGCGAGTGGGGGCCGGGGGGCGATGAGCAGTTCTTC. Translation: CASSEWGPGGDEQFF.

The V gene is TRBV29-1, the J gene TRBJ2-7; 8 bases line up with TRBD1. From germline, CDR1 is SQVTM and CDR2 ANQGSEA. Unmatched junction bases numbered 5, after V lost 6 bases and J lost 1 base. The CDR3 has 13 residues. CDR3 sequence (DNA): TGCAGCGTGCGGGACAGGCTATCCTACGAGCAGTACTTC. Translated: CSVRDRLSYEQYF.

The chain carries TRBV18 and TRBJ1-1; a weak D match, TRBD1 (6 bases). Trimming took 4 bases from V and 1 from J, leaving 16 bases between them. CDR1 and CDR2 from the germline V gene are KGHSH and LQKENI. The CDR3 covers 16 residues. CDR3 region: CASSHQRGARNTEAFF. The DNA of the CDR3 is TGTGCCAGCTCACACCAACGGGGGGCACGGAACACTGAAGCTTTCTTT.

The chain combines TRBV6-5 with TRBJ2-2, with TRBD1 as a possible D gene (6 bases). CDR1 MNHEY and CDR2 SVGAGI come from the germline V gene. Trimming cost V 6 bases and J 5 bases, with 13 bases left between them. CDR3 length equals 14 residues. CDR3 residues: CASRRTVRTGELFF. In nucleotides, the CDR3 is TGTGCCAGCAGGCGGACAGTTCGAACCGGGGAGCTGTTTTTT.

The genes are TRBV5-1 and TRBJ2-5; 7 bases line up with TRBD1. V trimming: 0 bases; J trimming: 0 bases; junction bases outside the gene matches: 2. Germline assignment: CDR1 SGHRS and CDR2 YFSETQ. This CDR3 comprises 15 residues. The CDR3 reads CASSLETGNQETQYF. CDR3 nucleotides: TGCGCCAGCAGCTTGGAGACAGGGAACCAAGAGACCCAGTACTTC.

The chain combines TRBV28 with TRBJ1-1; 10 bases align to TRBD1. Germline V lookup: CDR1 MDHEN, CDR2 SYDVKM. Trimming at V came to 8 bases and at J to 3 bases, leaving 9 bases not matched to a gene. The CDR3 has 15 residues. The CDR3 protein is CASRGQGRRDTEAFF. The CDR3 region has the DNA TGTGCCAGCCGGGGACAGGGGCGGCGGGACACTGAAGCTTTCTTT.

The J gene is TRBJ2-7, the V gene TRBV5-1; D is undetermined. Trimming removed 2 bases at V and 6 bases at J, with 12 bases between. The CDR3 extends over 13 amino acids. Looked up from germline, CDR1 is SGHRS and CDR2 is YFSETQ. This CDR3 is CASSFSEGFEQYF. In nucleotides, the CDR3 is TGCGCCAGCAGCTTTTCTGAAGGGTTCGAGCAGTACTTC.

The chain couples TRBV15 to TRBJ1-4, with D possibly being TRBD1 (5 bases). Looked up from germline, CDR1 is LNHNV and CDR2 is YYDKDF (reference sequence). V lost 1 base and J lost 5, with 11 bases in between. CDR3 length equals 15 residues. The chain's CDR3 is CATSRGQGSNEKLFF. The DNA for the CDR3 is TGTGCCACCAGCAGAGGTCAGGGAAGCAATGAAAAACTGTTTTTT.

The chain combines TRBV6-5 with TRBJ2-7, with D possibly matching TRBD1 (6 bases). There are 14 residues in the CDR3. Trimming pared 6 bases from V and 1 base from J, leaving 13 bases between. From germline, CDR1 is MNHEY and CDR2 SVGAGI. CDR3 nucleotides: TGTGCCAGCAGGGTAGACAGGTCTTCCTACGAGCAGTACTTC. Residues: CASRVDRSSYEQYF.

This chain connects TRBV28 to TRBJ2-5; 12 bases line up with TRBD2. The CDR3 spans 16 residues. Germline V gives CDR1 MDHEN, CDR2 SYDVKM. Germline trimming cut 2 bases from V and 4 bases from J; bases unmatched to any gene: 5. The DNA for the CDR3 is TGTGCCAGCAGTTTACTAGCGGGAGGGCTTGGAGAGACCCAGTACTTC. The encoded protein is CASSLLAGGLGETQYF.

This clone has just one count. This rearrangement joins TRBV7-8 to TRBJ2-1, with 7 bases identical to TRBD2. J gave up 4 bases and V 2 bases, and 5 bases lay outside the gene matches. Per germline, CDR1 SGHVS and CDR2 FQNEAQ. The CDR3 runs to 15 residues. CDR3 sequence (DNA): TGTGCCAGCAGCTTATTAGTGGGACTATACAATGAGCAGTTCTTC. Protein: CASSLLVGLYNEQFF.

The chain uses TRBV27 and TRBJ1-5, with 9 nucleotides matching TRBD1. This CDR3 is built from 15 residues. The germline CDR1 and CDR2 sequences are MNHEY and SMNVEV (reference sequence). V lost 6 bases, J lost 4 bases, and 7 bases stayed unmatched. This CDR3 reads CASRQPGQGNQPQHF. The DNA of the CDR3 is TGTGCCAGCAGACAACCGGGACAGGGAAATCAGCCCCAGCATTTT.

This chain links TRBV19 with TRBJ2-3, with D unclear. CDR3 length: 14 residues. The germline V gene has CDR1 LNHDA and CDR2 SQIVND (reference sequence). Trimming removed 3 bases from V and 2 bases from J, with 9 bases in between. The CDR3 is CASSIKLDTDTQYF. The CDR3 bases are TGTGCCAGTAGTATCAAGCTAGACACAGATACGCAGTATTTT.

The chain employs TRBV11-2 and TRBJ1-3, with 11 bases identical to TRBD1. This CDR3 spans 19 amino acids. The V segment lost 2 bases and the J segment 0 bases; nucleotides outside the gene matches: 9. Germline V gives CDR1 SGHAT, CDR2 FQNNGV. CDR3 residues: CASSLSRGQGANSGNTIYF. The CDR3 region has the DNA TGTGCCAGCAGCTTATCGCGCGGACAGGGGGCGAACTCTGGAAACACCATATATTTT.